The 21 T cell receptor beta chains below were found in one sample sequenced in a study of cytomegalovirus exposure and HLA in healthy donors. Use of 60 Vbeta and 13 Jbeta primers characterized the PCR. The method was immunoSEQ multiplex PCR; TCRdb's version includes in-frame clones alone and lacks a portion of them. Of over 100,000 clones detected, about two thirds appear once; the ten largest clones hold around 5.4%. Sequencing was performed on PBMCs. These receptor sequences come from a woman aged 70-85 years in good health and CMV-seropositive.

This clone was recorded a few times. The chain carries TRBV10-3 and TRBJ1-2; 9 positions agree with TRBD1. CDR3 length: 17 residues. The germline V gene has CDR1 ENHRY and CDR2 SYGVKD. The J segment lost 1 base and the V segment lost 6 bases, leaving 12 bases of the junction unmatched. The CDR3 protein is CAISAPPTGGDNYGYTF. Here the CDR3 DNA reads TGTGCCATCAGCGCCCCCCCCACAGGGGGCGATAACTATGGCTACACCTTC.

The chain has TRBV2 and TRBJ2-5; 7 nucleotides line up with TRBD1. CDR1 SNHLY and CDR2 FYNNEI come from the germline V gene. V lost 4 bases, J lost 2 bases, and 7 bases stayed unmatched. The length of the CDR3 is 15 residues. The CDR3 DNA reads TGTGCCAGCAGTGCACAGGGGTCCGCACAAGAGACCCAGTACTTC. Its translation is CASSAQGSAQETQYF.

The chain couples TRBV27 to TRBJ2-1; D gene ambiguous. The CDR3 is made up of 15 amino acids. V lost 2 bases and J lost 2, with 10 bases in between. Germline V gene lookup returns CDR1 MNHEY and CDR2 SMNVEV (reference sequence). CDR3 in DNA: TGTGCCAGCAGTTTACCTAGTGATCCCTACAATGAGCAGTTCTTC. The encoded protein is CASSLPSDPYNEQFF.

V is TRBV6-5 and J is TRBJ1-2, with D unresolved. Trimming took off 0 bases at V and 7 bases at J, with 15 bases between the two ends. The CDR3 sequence is 15 residues long. Germline V gives CDR1 MNHEY, CDR2 SVGAGI. The CDR3: CASSYSANLWPGYTF. The CDR3, as DNA: TGTGCCAGCAGTTACTCGGCCAATTTATGGCCTGGCTACACCTTC.

This chain links TRBV18 with TRBJ1-5, with D possibly matching TRBD1 (5 bases). Germline loops: CDR1 KGHSH, CDR2 LQKENI. The CDR3 sequence is 15 residues long. V lost 2 bases and J lost 7, with 15 bases in between. The CDR3 region is CASSPNQGGVQPQHF. CDR3 DNA: TGTGCCAGCTCACCAAATCAGGGAGGGGTACAGCCCCAGCATTTT.

The rearrangement joins TRBV30 to TRBJ1-1; no clear D gene. The CDR3 loop spans 11 amino acids. Germline loops: CDR1 GTSNPN, CDR2 SVGIG (reference sequence). V lost 7 bases and J lost 8, with 14 bases in between. CDR3 amino acids: CAFSELTEAFF. In nucleotides, the CDR3 is TGTGCCTTCAGCGAACTGACCGAAGCTTTCTTT.

V usage is TRBV29-1 and J usage is TRBJ2-7; D perhaps matches TRBD2 (5 bases). The CDR3 contains 13 residues. Looked up from germline, CDR1 is SQVTM and CDR2 is ANQGSEA. V lost 7 bases and J lost 3, with 16 bases in between. CDR3 DNA: TGCAGCGCATGGACTCAACACGGCTACGAGCAGTACTTC. This encodes CSAWTQHGYEQYF.

The chain recombines TRBV4-2 with TRBJ2-3, with 9 bases identical to TRBD2. Germline V gene lookup returns CDR1 LGHNA and CDR2 YNFKEQ. V was clipped by 0 bases and J by 6 bases; unmatched bases: 13. This CDR3 contains 18 residues. CDR3 nucleotide sequence: TGTGCCAGCAGCCAAGAGGGGGGAGCGGGGGGAACGGTCGATACGCAGTATTTT. Its protein product is CASSQEGGAGGTVDTQYF.

This sequence joins TRBV9 and TRBJ1-6; 7 bases agree with TRBD1. CDR1 SGDLS and CDR2 YYNGEE come from the germline V gene. The V segment lost 7 bases and the J segment 8 bases; nucleotides outside the gene matches: 6. This CDR3 has 13 residues. The CDR3 reads CASGQEGYSPLHF. CDR3 in DNA: TGTGCCAGCGGACAGGAGGGATATTCACCCCTCCACTTT.

V usage is TRBV6-5 and J usage is TRBJ2-5; D might be TRBD1 (6 bases). The CDR3 runs to 12 residues. V lost 6 bases and J lost 8, with 13 bases in between. Germline values: CDR1 MNHEY, CDR2 SVGAGI. The CDR3 loop is CASSSGTPTQYF. DNA for the CDR3: TGTGCCAGCAGCTCTGGGACACCTACCCAGTACTTC.

The chain joins TRBV30 to TRBJ1-4, with D tentatively TRBD1 (6 bases). V was pared by 2 bases and J by 8 bases, with 21 bases between. The CDR3 sequence is 16 residues long. In germline, CDR1 is GTSNPN, CDR2 SVGIG (reference sequence). The DNA for the CDR3 is TGTGCCTGGAGTCCAAACGTACAGGGTTTTGGGGAAAAACTGTTTTTT. It codes for CAWSPNVQGFGEKLFF.

This clone has a handful of counts. This sequence joins TRBV6-6 and TRBJ1-5; D is undetermined. Trimming took off 5 bases at V and 8 bases at J, with 10 bases between the two ends. The length of the CDR3 is 12 residues. CDR1 is MNHNY and CDR2 is SVGAGI in the germline V gene (reference sequence). CDR3 amino acids: CASSKQMEPQHF. The CDR3 DNA follows: TGTGCCAGCAGTAAACAGATGGAGCCCCAGCATTTT.

The chain recombines TRBV7-9 with TRBJ2-7; D possibly corresponds to TRBD2 (6 bases). The germline V gene has CDR1 SEHNR and CDR2 FQNEAQ (reference sequence). The CDR3 has 14 amino acids. Trimming removed 3 bases at V and 2 bases at J, with 11 bases between. CDR3 DNA sequence: TGTGCCAGCAGCTTGGAGGGGTCACCCTACGAGCAGTACTTC. This codes for CASSLEGSPYEQYF.

V gene TRBV7-2 combines with J gene TRBJ1-2; no definite D call. V was pared by 1 base and J by 1 base, with 7 bases between. CDR3 length: 14 amino acids. Germline CDR1 SGHTA, CDR2 FQGNSA. Here the CDR3 DNA reads TGTGCCAGCAGCTTAGTAACTGATAACTATGGCTACACCTTC. Amino acid sequence: CASSLVTDNYGYTF.

The V and J genes are TRBV19 and TRBJ1-4; perhaps TRBD1 as D (5 bases). This CDR3 is built from 14 residues. The V end was cut by 10 bases, the J end by 7 bases, with 19 bases between. Looked up from germline, CDR1 is LNHDA and CDR2 is SQIVND (reference sequence). The CDR3 protein is CATRLRQGAEKLFF. DNA of the CDR3: TGTGCCACCAGGCTAAGGCAAGGGGCTGAAAAACTGTTTTTT. Complete variable domain (other parts from reference TRBV19 and TRBJ1-4): DGGITQSPKYLFRKEGQNVTLSCEQNLNHDAMYWYRQDPGQGLRLIYYSQIVNDFQKGDIAEGYSVSREKKESFPLTVTSAQKNPTAFYLCATRLRQGAEKLFFGSGTQLSVL.

Note on this clone: In the same sample, other DNA sequences code for this CDR3. The chain recombines TRBV30 with TRBJ1-5; possibly TRBD1 for D (5 bases). The germline V gene encodes CDR1 GTSNPN and CDR2 SVGIG (reference sequence). The CDR3 consists of 14 residues. Trimming removed 0 bases at V and 2 bases at J, with 8 bases between. The CDR3 DNA is TGTGCCTGGAGTGTATCGGGGGGCAATCAGCCCCAGCATTTT. It codes for CAWSVSGGNQPQHF.

This clone was detected once. The chain couples TRBV9 to TRBJ1-2, with D unresolved. V lost 0 bases and J lost 1, with 7 bases in between. The CDR3 is made up of 14 amino acids. Per germline, CDR1 SGDLS and CDR2 YYNGEE. For the CDR3, the DNA is TGTGCCAGCAGCGTAGGACTATTTAACTATGGCTACACCTTC. It yields the protein CASSVGLFNYGYTF. Complete variable domain (other parts from reference TRBV9 and TRBJ1-2): DSGVTQTPKHLITATGQRVTLRCSPRSGDLSVYWYQQSLDQGLQFLIQYYNGEERAKGNILERFSAQQFPDLHSELNLSSLELGDSALYFCASSVGLFNYGYTFGSGTRLTVV.

The chain combines TRBV14 with TRBJ2-5, with D hard to call. Trimming stripped 0 bases from V and 5 bases from J, with 16 bases between. This CDR3 is built from 16 residues. The germline CDR1 and CDR2 sequences are SGHDN and FVKESK. This CDR3 is CASSQDSPLERETQYF. In DNA, the CDR3 is TGTGCCAGCAGCCAAGACTCCCCGCTTGAACGGGAGACCCAGTACTTC.

J is TRBJ1-3 and V is TRBV30; tentatively, D is TRBD1 (5 bases). The CDR3 runs to 13 residues. V was trimmed by 4 bases and J by 3 bases, leaving 10 bases between them. Germline CDR1 is GTSNPN and CDR2 is SVGIG (reference sequence). For the CDR3, the DNA is TGTGCCTGGACGCAGGGTGGTGGAAACACCATATATTTT. Translating it yields CAWTQGGGNTIYF.

The gene calls are TRBV5-1 and TRBJ1-5; D is unresolved. Trimming shortened V by 4 bases and J by 0 bases, and 5 bases separated the two germline ends. The V gene's germline CDR1 is SGHRS and CDR2 YFSETQ. The CDR3 covers 13 residues. The CDR3 loop reads CASSPHSNQPQHF. DNA of the CDR3: TGCGCCAGCAGCCCCCATAGCAATCAGCCCCAGCATTTT.

The rearrangement links TRBV7-2 to TRBJ1-1, with a possible D match to TRBD1 (6 bases). From germline, CDR1 is SGHTA and CDR2 FQGNSA. Trimming took off 7 bases at V and 7 bases at J, with 13 bases between the two ends. This CDR3 is built from 12 residues. The CDR3 protein is CASTLNRDEAFF. The CDR3 nucleotides are TGTGCCAGCACCCTAAACAGGGATGAAGCTTTCTTT.